The present TCR beta chain was sequenced within a study of CD8+ T cells in alopecia areata. Study background: Treated patients were given oral tofacitinib, which was dosed at 5 to 10 mg twice daily. Study results and caveats: Compared with normal scalp, lesional scalp had higher clonality and more expanded CD8+ clones. Uncertain still, given a single nonresponder, is whether baseline CD8+ expansion links to response.

Documented treatment: oral pan-JAK inhibitor, 5-10 mg twice daily. This CDR3 is built from 12 residues. CDR1 is SQVTM and CDR2 is ANQGSEA in the germline V gene. Trimming removed 5 bases at V and 4 bases at J, with 9 bases between. Extracted RNA was reverse transcribed into cDNA, the sequencing template. Sequencing was performed with immunoSEQ multiplex PCR; in TCRdb, only in-frame clones are kept and a portion is missing. Of about 270,000 clones listed, approximately 60% are singletons. This clone has just a few counts. The antigen remains undetermined. The material sequenced was CD4+ T cells sorted from blood, taken around week 54, from a patient treated with tofacitinib. The rearrangement joins TRBV29-1 to TRBJ1-5; D is unresolved. This receptor was identified in a human donor with alopecia areata. The CDR3 bases are TGCAGCGTTTCTGCCGGGAATCAGCCCCAGCATTTT. As protein: CSVSAGNQPQHF.